These 32 T cell receptor beta chains originate from one sample sequenced in a study of shared clonotypes between healthy human individuals. Profiling relied on immunoSEQ multiplex PCR, and the TCRdb table lists in-frame clones only, not all of them. The sample records fewer than 1.8 million clones, just under 99% being singletons. Sequencing input: naive CD4+ T cells sorted from blood. Subset defined: CD45RA+ positively selected. All receptors derive from a young man in good health.

The chain recombines TRBV2 with TRBJ2-4; TRBD2 matches 11 bases. The ends lost 4 bases at V and 2 bases at J; junction bases unmatched: 7. CDR1 SNHLY and CDR2 FYNNEI come from the germline V gene. This CDR3 region has 17 residues. CDR3 amino acids: CASSGSGRAWSKNIQYF. As DNA, the CDR3 is TGTGCCAGCAGTGGTAGCGGGAGGGCCTGGTCCAAAAACATTCAGTACTTC.

J is TRBJ2-1 and V is TRBV27; TRBD2 matches at 11 bases. The ends lost 5 bases at V and 5 bases at J; junction bases unmatched: 5. The length of the CDR3 is 15 residues. The germline V gene encodes CDR1 MNHEY and CDR2 SMNVEV (reference sequence). CDR3 sequence (DNA): TGTGCCAGCAGTACCCTAGCGGGAGGCCACAATGAGCAGTTCTTC. Translation: CASSTLAGGHNEQFF.

Comments on this clone: Other DNA sequences in the sample encode the same CDR3. The V call is TRBV30, the J call TRBJ2-5, with unresolved D. The germline gives CDR1 GTSNPN, CDR2 SVGIG (reference sequence). There are 12 residues in the CDR3. V dropped 0 bases and J dropped 4 bases, with 6 bases sitting between them. CDR3 amino acids: CAWSVGGETQYF. DNA for the CDR3: TGTGCCTGGAGTGTGGGCGGAGAGACCCAGTACTTC.

V gene TRBV5-1 combines with J gene TRBJ1-2, with no clear D. Trimming took 1 base from V and 8 from J, leaving 18 bases between them. The CDR3 is 15 residues long. Germline CDR1 SGHRS, CDR2 YFSETQ. Written as DNA, the CDR3 is TGCGCCAGCAGCTTGACAGCCGACGAAGTGAGGGGCTACACCTTC. It yields the protein CASSLTADEVRGYTF.

This clone appeared a single time. This sequence joins TRBV5-4 and TRBJ2-7; 10 bases agree with TRBD2. The CDR3 contains 16 residues. Germline CDR1 reads SGHNT; CDR2 reads YYREEE (reference sequence). Trimming removed 5 bases from V and 2 bases from J; junction bases left unmatched: 10. The CDR3, as DNA: TGTGCCAGCAGTCCTCGGGCTAGCGGGGGCCCCTACGAGCAGTACTTC. Its translation: CASSPRASGGPYEQYF.

This clone appeared a single time. The V gene is TRBV9, the J gene TRBJ2-7; D gene unclear. The V end was cut by 0 bases, the J end by 0 bases, with 13 bases between. CDR1 is SGDLS and CDR2 is YYNGEE in the germline V gene. The CDR3 loop spans 16 amino acids. This chain's CDR3 is CASSVDGIKSSYEQYF. CDR3 DNA sequence: TGTGCCAGCAGCGTAGACGGAATTAAGAGCTCCTACGAGCAGTACTTC. Full variable domain (rest looked up from reference TRBV9 and TRBJ2-7): DSGVTQTPKHLITATGQRVTLRCSPRSGDLSVYWYQQSLDQGLQFLIQYYNGEERAKGNILERFSAQQFPDLHSELNLSSLELGDSALYFCASSVDGIKSSYEQYFGPGTRLTVT.

This chain uses TRBV5-1 with TRBJ1-2, with D unresolved. V dropped 2 bases and J dropped 1 base, with 12 bases sitting between them. Per germline, CDR1 SGHRS and CDR2 YFSETQ. The length of the CDR3 is 15 residues. This chain's CDR3 is CASSFNRHDNYGYTF. CDR3 nucleotide sequence: TGCGCCAGCAGCTTTAACCGCCATGATAACTATGGCTACACCTTC. The variable domain in full, completed from reference TRBV5-1 and TRBJ1-2, reads KAGVTQTPRYLIKTRGQQVTLSCSPISGHRSVSWYQQTPGQGLQFLFEYFSETQRNKGNFPGRFSGRQFSNSRSEMNVSTLELGDSALYLCASSFNRHDNYGYTFGSGTRLTVV.

The chain couples TRBV7-6 to TRBJ1-3; D not certain. Trimming took 1 base from V and 7 from J, leaving 23 bases between them. Germline V gives CDR1 SGHVS, CDR2 FNYEAQ. The CDR3 spans 18 residues. CDR3 amino acids: CASSLEVATATLENTIYF. The CDR3 region has the DNA TGTGCCAGCAGCTTAGAAGTAGCGACGGCCACTCTGGAGAACACCATATATTTT.

This sequence joins TRBV6-5 and TRBJ2-7; D not resolved. The CDR3 consists of 14 residues. Per germline, CDR1 MNHEY and CDR2 SVGAGI. V gave up 0 bases and J gave up 7 bases, with 13 bases separating them. CDR3 nucleotide sequence: TGTGCCAGCAGTTACTCGAACGCCCGAGGAGAGCAGTACTTC. Translating it yields CASSYSNARGEQYF.

The chain has TRBV7-2 and TRBJ1-3, with D hard to call. CDR1 is SGHTA and CDR2 is FQGNSA in the germline V gene. The CDR3 covers 13 residues. V lost 1 base, J lost 4 bases, and 5 bases lay in between. The CDR3 loop is CASSLESGNTIYF. The CDR3 nucleotides are TGTGCCAGCAGCTTAGAGAGCGGAAACACCATATATTTT. The variable domain in full, with the rest retrieved from reference TRBV7-2 and TRBJ1-3, is GAGVSQSPSNKVTEKGKDVELRCDPISGHTALYWYRQSLGQGLEFLIYFQGNSAPDKSGLPSDRFSAERTGGSVSTLTIQRTQQEDSAVYLCASSLESGNTIYFGEGSWLTVV.

The chain employs TRBV4-1 and TRBJ2-5; 10 bases map to TRBD1. Germline lookup yields CDR1 MGHRA and CDR2 YSYEKL. V trimming: 2 bases; J trimming: 4 bases; junction bases outside the gene matches: 13. The CDR3 is 18 amino acids. The chain's CDR3 is CASSQRLGGTGDRETQYF. In DNA form, the CDR3 reads TGCGCCAGCAGCCAAAGATTGGGCGGGACAGGGGATCGAGAGACCCAGTACTTC.

This chain joins TRBV18 and TRBJ2-7; D gene uncertain. The germline gives CDR1 KGHSH, CDR2 LQKENI. This CDR3 spans 13 amino acids. V lost 4 bases and J 5 bases, leaving 12 bases between the germline ends. CDR3 region: CASSQSLRNEQYF. In DNA, the CDR3 is TGTGCCAGCTCACAATCACTCCGCAACGAGCAGTACTTC.

The V gene is TRBV28, the J gene TRBJ2-7; maybe TRBD2 (6 bases). V lost 6 bases to trimming and J lost 2 bases, with 14 bases between them. Germline CDR1 and CDR2: MDHEN and SYDVKM. The CDR3 length is 14 residues. For the CDR3, the DNA is TGTGCCAGCAGACCCAGACTAGGCCCCTACGAGCAGTACTTC. This sequence encodes CASRPRLGPYEQYF.

V is TRBV5-1 and J is TRBJ1-1, with TRBD1 identical over 12 bases. Losses at the gene ends were 2 bases for V and 0 bases for J; bases not matched to a gene: 8. Germline values: CDR1 SGHRS, CDR2 YFSETQ. The CDR3 has 18 residues. CDR3 bases: TGCGCCAGCAGCTTCCCACCGGGACAGGGGGCGCTGAACACTGAAGCTTTCTTT. Amino acids: CASSFPPGQGALNTEAFF. Full variable domain (outside the CDR3, taken from reference TRBV5-1 and TRBJ1-1): KAGVTQTPRYLIKTRGQQVTLSCSPISGHRSVSWYQQTPGQGLQFLFEYFSETQRNKGNFPGRFSGRQFSNSRSEMNVSTLELGDSALYLCASSFPPGQGALNTEAFFGQGTRLTVV.

As DNA, the CDR3 is TGTGCCAGCCACGACTTCGGACAGGGGTATACCGGGGAGCTGTTTTTT. Protein: CASHDFGQGYTGELFF. The J gene is TRBJ2-2, the V gene TRBV19, with 9 bases lining up with TRBD1. Per the germline V gene, CDR1 is LNHDA and CDR2 is SQIVND (reference sequence). The CDR3 totals 16 residues. Trimming cost V 9 bases and J 5 bases; bases outside gene matches: 13. Drawing the rest from reference TRBV19 and TRBJ2-2, the complete variable domain is DGGITQSPKYLFRKEGQNVTLSCEQNLNHDAMYWYRQDPGQGLRLIYYSQIVNDFQKGDIAEGYSVSREKKESFPLTVTSAQKNPTAFYLCASHDFGQGYTGELFFGEGSRLTVL.

This chain links TRBV6-5 with TRBJ2-3; 8 bases map to TRBD2. From germline, CDR1 is MNHEY and CDR2 SVGAGI. There are 15 residues in the CDR3. V lost 7 bases to trimming and J lost 1 base; unmatched junction nucleotides: 7. This chain's CDR3 is CASTTATSGTDTQYF. In nucleotides, the CDR3 is TGTGCCAGCACCACGGCGACTAGCGGCACAGATACGCAGTATTTT.

The CDR3 loop reads CASSPLKGTSFYTEQYF. The CDR3 DNA reads TGTGCCAGCTCACCGCTCAAAGGGACTAGCTTTTACACCGAGCAGTACTTC. The V gene is TRBV18, the J gene TRBJ2-7; 9 bases agree with TRBD2. V dropped 3 bases and J dropped 6; count of bases not matched to a gene: 15. The CDR3 sequence is 17 residues long. Per germline, CDR1 KGHSH and CDR2 LQKENI.

The chain has TRBV4-2 and TRBJ2-1; no clear D gene. The CDR3 extends over 16 amino acids. Trimming took off 2 bases at V and 7 bases at J, with 18 bases between the two ends. Per the germline V gene, CDR1 is LGHNA and CDR2 is YNFKEQ. CDR3 DNA: TGTGCCAGCAGCCAAAGCCCCGCCCGTCGGGCGAATGAGCAGTTCTTC. Encoded protein: CASSQSPARRANEQFF.

This clone was picked up one time. The rearrangement joins TRBV18 to TRBJ1-1, with 7 nucleotides matching TRBD1. The trim removed 1 base at V and 5 bases at J, leaving 10 bases unmatched. Germline V gene sequence: CDR1 KGHSH, CDR2 LQKENI. This CDR3 has 16 amino acids. The CDR3 region has the DNA TGTGCCAGCTCACCACTGGGAGGGGGCGATACGACTGAAGCTTTCTTT. This gives the protein CASSPLGGGDTTEAFF.

The count of this clone is one. This specimen includes other DNA sequences encoding the same CDR3. The chain links TRBV18 to TRBJ2-7, with D possibly TRBD1 on 6 matching bases. CDR3 length equals 13 residues. The germline V and J ends were trimmed by 2 bases and 2 bases, with 7 bases remaining between them. Germline V CDR1 and CDR2: KGHSH, LQKENI. CDR3 loop: CASSPGQTYEQYF. CDR3 nucleotide sequence: TGTGCCAGCTCACCAGGACAGACCTACGAGCAGTACTTC.

The chain joins TRBV28 to TRBJ1-2; TRBD1 might be the D (6 bases). V was pared by 5 bases and J by 8 bases, with 18 bases between. The CDR3 spans 14 residues. Germline V gives CDR1 MDHEN, CDR2 SYDVKM. CDR3 sequence: CASSIRLQGRGYTF. CDR3 sequence (DNA): TGTGCCAGCAGTATCCGGTTACAGGGTCGCGGCTACACCTTC.

The chain combines TRBV7-3 with TRBJ1-1; D gene ambiguous. The CDR3 totals 14 residues. With 1 base removed from V and 5 bases from J, the gap between germline ends came to 11 bases. Germline assignment: CDR1 SGHTA and CDR2 FQGTGA. CDR3 residues: CASSLNGLGTEAFF. The CDR3 DNA sequence: TGTGCCAGCAGCTTAAATGGGTTAGGGACTGAAGCTTTCTTT. Combining the CDR3 with reference TRBV7-3 and TRBJ1-1 gives the whole variable domain GAGVSQTPSNKVTEKGKYVELRCDPISGHTALYWYRQSLGQGPEFLIYFQGTGAADDSGLPNDRFFAVRPEGSVSTLKIQRTERGDSAVYLCASSLNGLGTEAFFGQGTRLTVV.

Note on this clone: The same CDR3 also results from other DNA sequences found in this sample. The V call is TRBV7-9, the J call TRBJ2-7, with D perhaps TRBD1 (5 bases). CDR1 is SEHNR, CDR2 FQNEAQ, per germline (reference sequence). Trimming left V 2 bases short and J 4 bases short, with 6 bases between. The CDR3 has 12 residues. The CDR3, as DNA: TGTGCCAGCAGCTTACAGGGATACGAGCAGTACTTC. Its protein is CASSLQGYEQYF.

J is TRBJ1-1 and V is TRBV29-1, with a weak D call TRBD1 (6 bases). Germline V lookup: CDR1 SQVTM, CDR2 ANQGSEA. The CDR3 covers 16 residues. With 4 bases removed from V and 1 base from J, the gap between germline ends came to 19 bases. The CDR3 sequence is CSVVGAWGAGNTEAFF. For the CDR3, the DNA is TGCAGCGTTGTGGGGGCGTGGGGGGCCGGGAACACTGAAGCTTTCTTT.

The chain is built from TRBV2 and TRBJ2-7, with 7 bases matching TRBD2. The CDR3 consists of 14 residues. CDR1 is SNHLY and CDR2 is FYNNEI in the germline V gene. V was pared by 7 bases and J by 2 bases, with 8 bases of the junction left unmatched. The CDR3 here is CASKSRELTYEQYF. As DNA, the CDR3 is TGTGCCAGCAAATCGCGGGAGCTAACCTACGAGCAGTACTTC. Full variable domain (remainder filled in from reference TRBV2 and TRBJ2-7): EPEVTQTPSHQVTQMGQEVILRCVPISNHLYFYWYRQILGQKVEFLVSFYNNEISEKSEIFDDQFSVERPDGSNFTLKIRSTKLEDSAMYFCASKSRELTYEQYFGPGTRLTVT.

The chain's CDR3 is CASSEVGSSTDTQYF. The CDR3 DNA is TGTGCCAGCAGTGAAGTCGGCTCTAGCACAGATACGCAGTATTTT. The V and J genes are TRBV2 and TRBJ2-3; no firm D call. Germline V lookup: CDR1 SNHLY, CDR2 FYNNEI. The V gene lost 1 base and the J gene lost 0 bases, with 8 bases spanning the gap. The CDR3 length is 15 residues.

The V and J genes are TRBV7-2 and TRBJ1-5; D is unresolved. Germline V gene sequence: CDR1 SGHTA, CDR2 FQGNSA. CDR3 length equals 14 residues. V gave up 5 bases and J gave up 7 bases, with 15 bases separating them. Here the CDR3 DNA reads TGTGCCAGCAGCGCTTACGGGCCGATACAGCCCCAGCATTTT. Its translation: CASSAYGPIQPQHF.

This clone appeared once. The genes are TRBV25-1 and TRBJ2-1, with D perhaps matching TRBD1 or TRBD2 (5 bases each). Germline CDR1 MGHDK, CDR2 SYGVNS. Deletions cut 1 base from V and 3 bases from J, with 10 bases between. CDR3 size: 15 residues. The CDR3 sequence is CASSELWDHYNEQFF. The CDR3 DNA follows: TGTGCCAGCAGTGAATTGTGGGACCACTACAATGAGCAGTTCTTC.

This clone appeared once. CDR3 loop: CAIGQITEAFF. The CDR3 DNA reads as TGTGCCATCGGACAAATCACTGAAGCTTTCTTT. The genes are TRBV10-3 and TRBJ1-1, with D perhaps TRBD1 (5 bases). Per germline, CDR1 ENHRY and CDR2 SYGVKD. The CDR3 runs to 11 residues. With 8 bases removed from V and 4 bases from J, the gap between germline ends came to 8 bases.

This clone was seen a single time. The gene calls are TRBV6-6 and TRBJ2-7; D may be TRBD1 (6 bases). Germline CDR1 MNHNY, CDR2 SVGAGI (reference sequence). With 7 bases removed from V and 2 bases from J, the gap between germline ends came to 15 bases. There are 14 residues in the CDR3. This CDR3 reads CASKVQGKTYEQYF. CDR3 nucleotide sequence: TGTGCCAGCAAGGTACAGGGTAAGACCTACGAGCAGTACTTC.

The gene calls are TRBV28 and TRBJ2-3; D is unclear. V dropped 7 bases and J dropped 10 bases, with 15 bases sitting between them. The CDR3 is 12 residues long. Germline-derived CDR1 and CDR2 are MDHEN and SYDVKM. The CDR3 loop is CASNLIGRAQYF. The CDR3 bases are TGTGCCAGCAACCTAATTGGAAGGGCGCAGTATTTT.

Remarks on this clone: This sample also contains other DNA sequences that code for the same CDR3. The chain is built from TRBV29-1 and TRBJ1-1; D unclear. CDR1 and CDR2 from the germline V gene are SQVTM and ANQGSEA. The CDR3 has 13 residues. V lost 0 bases to trimming and J lost 0 bases, with 5 bases between them. The CDR3 DNA reads TGCAGCGTTGAAGAGGGCATGAACACTGAAGCTTTCTTT. Translated: CSVEEGMNTEAFF.